This T cell receptor (beta chain) emerged from a study of blood T cell repertoires in COVID-19. Study at large: Both acute and convalescent COVID-19 samples were obtained from the United States, Italy and Spain. PBMCs, B-cell-depleted T cells, or T cells were the source of the cDNA or gDNA that made up the material.

While infection was still active, Seattle patients were enrolled and then followed longitudinally. Only in-frame clones appear in the TCRdb table, and some are missing; sequencing was by immunoSEQ multiplex PCR. The table has roughly 100,000 clones, roughly 89% seen once. This CDR3 comprises 14 residues. V gave up 4 bases and J gave up 2 bases, with 11 bases separating them. CDR1 and CDR2 from the germline V gene are MDHEN and SYDVKM. The sequenced material came from peripheral blood. This TCR was recovered from a woman between 45 and 65 years old with COVID-19, enrolled during active disease. The chain combines TRBV28 with TRBJ1-1; D unclear. The chain's CDR3 is CASSWSESNTEAFF. CDR3 nucleotides: TGTGCCAGCAGTTGGAGCGAAAGTAACACTGAAGCTTTCTTT.